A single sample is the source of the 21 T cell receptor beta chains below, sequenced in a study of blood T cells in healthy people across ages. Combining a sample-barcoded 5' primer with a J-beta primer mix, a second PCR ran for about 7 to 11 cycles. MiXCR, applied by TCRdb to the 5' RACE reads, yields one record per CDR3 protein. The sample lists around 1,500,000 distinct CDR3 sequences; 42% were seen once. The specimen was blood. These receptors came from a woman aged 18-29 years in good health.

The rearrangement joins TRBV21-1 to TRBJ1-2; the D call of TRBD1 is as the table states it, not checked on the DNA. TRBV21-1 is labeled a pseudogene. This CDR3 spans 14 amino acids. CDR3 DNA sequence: TGTGCCAGCAGCAAAGTGTGGACAGCACCCCCGAACACCTTC. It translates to CASSKVWTAPPNTF.

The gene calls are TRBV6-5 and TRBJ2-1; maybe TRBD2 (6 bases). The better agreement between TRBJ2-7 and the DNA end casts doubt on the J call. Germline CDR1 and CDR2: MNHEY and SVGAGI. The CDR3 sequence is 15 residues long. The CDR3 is CASSYIGGTYNEQYF. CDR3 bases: TGTGCCAGCAGTTATATCGGGGGAACCTACAATGAGCAGTACTTC.

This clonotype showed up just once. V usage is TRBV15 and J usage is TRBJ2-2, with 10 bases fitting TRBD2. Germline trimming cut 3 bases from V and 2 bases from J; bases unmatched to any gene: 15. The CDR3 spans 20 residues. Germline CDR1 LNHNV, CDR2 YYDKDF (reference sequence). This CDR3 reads CATSRTLRLAGVVNTGELFF. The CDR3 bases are TGTGCCACCAGCAGGACGTTACGGCTAGCGGGAGTCGTAAACACCGGGGAGCTGTTTTTT.

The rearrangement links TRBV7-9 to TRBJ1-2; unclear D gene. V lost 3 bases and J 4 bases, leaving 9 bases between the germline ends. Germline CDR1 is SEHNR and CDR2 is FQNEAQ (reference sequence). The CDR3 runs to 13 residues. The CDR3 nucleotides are TGTGCCAGCAGCTTTGAGGGCCTCTATGGCTACACCTTC. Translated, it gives CASSFEGLYGYTF.

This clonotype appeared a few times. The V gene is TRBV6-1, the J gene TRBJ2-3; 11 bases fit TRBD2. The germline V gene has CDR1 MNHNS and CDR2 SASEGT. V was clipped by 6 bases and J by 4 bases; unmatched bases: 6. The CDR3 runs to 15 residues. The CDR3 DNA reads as TGTGCCAGCAGATCCGGGACTAGCGGCCCAGATACGCAGTATTTT. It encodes CASRSGTSGPDTQYF.

The CDR3 loop is CASRPERTSYNEQFF. CDR3 coding DNA: TGCGCCAGCAGACCAGAGAGGACGTCCTACAATGAGCAGTTCTTC. V gene TRBV5-1 combines with J gene TRBJ2-1; unclear D gene. Germline V gene sequence: CDR1 SGHRS, CDR2 YFSETQ. The ends were cut back, 5 bases at V and 1 base at J, with 13 bases in the middle. The CDR3 spans 15 residues. Complete variable domain (other parts from reference TRBV5-1 and TRBJ2-1): KAGVTQTPRYLIKTRGQQVTLSCSPISGHRSVSWYQQTPGQGLQFLFEYFSETQRNKGNFPGRFSGRQFSNSRSEMNVSTLELGDSALYLCASRPERTSYNEQFFGPGTRLTVL.

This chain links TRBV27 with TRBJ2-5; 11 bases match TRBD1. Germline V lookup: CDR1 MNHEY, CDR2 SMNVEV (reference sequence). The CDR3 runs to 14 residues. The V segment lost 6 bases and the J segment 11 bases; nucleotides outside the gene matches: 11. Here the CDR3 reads CASSRGTGGNGQYF. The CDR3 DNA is TGTGCCAGCAGCCGAGGGACAGGGGGGAATGGGCAGTACTTC.

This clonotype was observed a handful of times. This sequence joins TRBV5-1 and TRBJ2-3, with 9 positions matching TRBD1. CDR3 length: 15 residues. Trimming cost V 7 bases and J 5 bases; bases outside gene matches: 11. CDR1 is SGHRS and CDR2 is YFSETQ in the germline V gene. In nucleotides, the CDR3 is TGCGCCAGCCGTCTGGACAGGGGACTCGGAGATACGCAGTATTTT. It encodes CASRLDRGLGDTQYF. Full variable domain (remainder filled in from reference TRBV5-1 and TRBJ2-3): KAGVTQTPRYLIKTRGQQVTLSCSPISGHRSVSWYQQTPGQGLQFLFEYFSETQRNKGNFPGRFSGRQFSNSRSEMNVSTLELGDSALYLCASRLDRGLGDTQYFGPGTRLTVL.

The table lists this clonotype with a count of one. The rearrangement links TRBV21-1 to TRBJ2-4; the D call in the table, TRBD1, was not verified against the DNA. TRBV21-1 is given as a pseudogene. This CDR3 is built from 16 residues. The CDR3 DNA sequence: TGTGCCAGCAGCAAGTCGGTAGGGGAACTGGGCCAGGAGCAGTACTTC. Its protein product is CASSKSVGELGQEQYF.

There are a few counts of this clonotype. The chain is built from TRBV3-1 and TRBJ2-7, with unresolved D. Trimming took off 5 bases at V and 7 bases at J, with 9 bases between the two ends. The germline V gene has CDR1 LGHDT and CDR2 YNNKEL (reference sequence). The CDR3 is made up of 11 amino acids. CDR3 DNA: TGTGCCAGCAGCTTTATGAGGGAGCAGTACTTC. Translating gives CASSFMREQYF.

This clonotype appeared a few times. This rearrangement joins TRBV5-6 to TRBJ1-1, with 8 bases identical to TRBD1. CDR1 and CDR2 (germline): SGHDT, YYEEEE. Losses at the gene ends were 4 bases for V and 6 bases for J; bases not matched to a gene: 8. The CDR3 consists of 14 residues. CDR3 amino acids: CASSRTGIGAEAFF. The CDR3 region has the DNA TGTGCCAGCAGCCGGACAGGGATTGGCGCTGAAGCTTTCTTT.

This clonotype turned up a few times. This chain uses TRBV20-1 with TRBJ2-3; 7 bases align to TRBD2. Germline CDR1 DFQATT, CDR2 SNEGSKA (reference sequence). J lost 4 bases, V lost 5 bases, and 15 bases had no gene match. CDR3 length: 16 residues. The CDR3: CSALARGLVGSDTQYF. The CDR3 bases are TGCAGTGCTCTTGCCCGTGGACTAGTCGGATCAGATACGCAGTATTTT.

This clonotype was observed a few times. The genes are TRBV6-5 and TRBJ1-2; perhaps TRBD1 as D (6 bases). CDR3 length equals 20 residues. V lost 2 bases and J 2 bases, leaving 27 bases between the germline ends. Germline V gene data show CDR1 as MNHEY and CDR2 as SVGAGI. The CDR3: CASSYNRAPRSSSRNYGYTF. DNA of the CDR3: TGTGCCAGCAGTTACAACAGGGCGCCCCGCAGCAGCAGCAGAAACTATGGCTACACCTTC.

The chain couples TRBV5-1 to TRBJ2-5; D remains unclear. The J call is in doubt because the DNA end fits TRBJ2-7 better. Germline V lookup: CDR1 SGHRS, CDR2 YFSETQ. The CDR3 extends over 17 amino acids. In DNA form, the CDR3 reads TGCGCCAGCAGCCCTTTTCGCTCAGGCCAGGCATCCAGCGAGCAGTACTTC. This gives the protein CASSPFRSGQASSEQYF.

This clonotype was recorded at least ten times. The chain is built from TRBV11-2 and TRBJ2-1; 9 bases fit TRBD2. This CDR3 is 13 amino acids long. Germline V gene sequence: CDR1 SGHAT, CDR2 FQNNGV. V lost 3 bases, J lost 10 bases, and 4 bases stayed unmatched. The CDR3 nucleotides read TGTGCCAGCAGCTTGGGGACTAGCCCGGAGCAGTTCTTC. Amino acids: CASSLGTSPEQFF.

Here the CDR3 reads CASSLWDSGRSEQYF. The CDR3 DNA is TGCGCCAGCAGCCTTTGGGATAGCGGGAGGAGCGAGCAGTACTTC. The chain has TRBV4-1 and TRBJ2-7; TRBD2 matches 10 bases. The V gene's germline CDR1 is MGHRA and CDR2 YSYEKL. The CDR3 is made up of 15 amino acids. With V trimmed by 4 bases and J by 6 bases, 9 bases remained unmatched.

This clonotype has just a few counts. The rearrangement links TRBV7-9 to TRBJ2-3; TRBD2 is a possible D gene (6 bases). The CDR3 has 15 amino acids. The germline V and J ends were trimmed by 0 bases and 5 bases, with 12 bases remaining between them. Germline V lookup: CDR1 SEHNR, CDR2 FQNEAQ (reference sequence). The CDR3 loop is CASSLAGRREDTQYF. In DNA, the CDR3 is TGTGCCAGCAGCTTAGCGGGGAGGAGGGAAGATACGCAGTATTTT. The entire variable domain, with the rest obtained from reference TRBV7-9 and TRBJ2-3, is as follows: DTGVSQNPRHKITKRGQNVTFRCDPISEHNRLYWYRQTLGQGPEFLTYFQNEAQLEKSRLLSDRFSAERPKGSFSTLEIQRTEQGDSAMYLCASSLAGRREDTQYFGPGTRLTVL.

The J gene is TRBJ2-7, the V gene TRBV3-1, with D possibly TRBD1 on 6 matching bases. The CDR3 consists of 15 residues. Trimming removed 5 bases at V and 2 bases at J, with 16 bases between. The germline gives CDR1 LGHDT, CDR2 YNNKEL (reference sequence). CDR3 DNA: TGTGCCAGCAGCGGACGACAGGTGATGCCCTACGAGCAGTACTTC. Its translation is CASSGRQVMPYEQYF.

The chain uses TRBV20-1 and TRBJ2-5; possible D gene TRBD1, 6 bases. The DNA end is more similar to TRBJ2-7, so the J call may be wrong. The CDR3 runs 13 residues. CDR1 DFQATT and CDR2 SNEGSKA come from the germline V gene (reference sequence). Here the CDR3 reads CSARRPGVDEQYF. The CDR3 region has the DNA TGCAGTGCTAGAAGGCCAGGGGTGGACGAGCAGTACTTC.

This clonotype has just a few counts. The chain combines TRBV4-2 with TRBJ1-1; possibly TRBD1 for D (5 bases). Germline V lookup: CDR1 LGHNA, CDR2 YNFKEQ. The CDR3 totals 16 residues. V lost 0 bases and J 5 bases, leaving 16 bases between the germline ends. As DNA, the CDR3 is TGTGCCAGCAGCCAAGATTTCGGAGGGGCGAGTACTGAAGCTTTCTTT. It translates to CASSQDFGGASTEAFF.

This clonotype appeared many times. In nucleotides, the CDR3 is TGTGCCAGCAGCAAAGTGGCCGGGAGACCAAACTATGGCTACACCTTC. This gives the protein CASSKVAGRPNYGYTF. This chain joins TRBV21-1 and TRBJ1-2; the tabulated D call, TRBD1, remains unverified against the DNA. TRBV21-1 is termed a pseudogene. CDR3 length: 16 amino acids.